This TCR beta chain derives from a study of T cells in Graves' hyperthyroidism and ophthalmopathy. This clonotype was detected only a few times. RNA transcripts gave rise to amplified TCR beta CDR3 regions. HTBI primers were used for first-round RT-PCR of the TCR CDR3. TCRdb itself ran the multiplex PCR reads through MiXCR, one entry per CDR3 protein. The table has roughly 400,000 distinct CDR3 sequences, around 16% seen once. The CDR3 totals 14 residues. Trimming took 5 bases from V and 2 from J, leaving 8 bases between them. The germline CDR1 and CDR2 sequences are KGHDR and SFDVKD. This clonotype was obtained from a woman aged 18 to 35 with Graves' hyperthyroidism that later progressed to Graves' ophthalmopathy. Sequenced sample: blood. V usage is TRBV24-1 and J usage is TRBJ2-2; no clear D gene. CDR3 bases: TGTGCCACCAGTGGGCAGGCAAACACCGGGGAGCTGTTTTTT. As protein: CATSGQANTGELFF.